The 22 T cell receptor beta chains in this list originate from one sample, sequenced in a study of molecular identifiers for immune sequencing clone quantification. One entry per CDR3 protein results from TCRdb running MiXCR on the PCR reads. The profile shows over 85,000 distinct CDR3 sequences, 35% of them singletons. What was sequenced was naive CD8+ T cells from blood, with Jurkat cell RNA spiked in. Regarding subset: FACS-sorted CD8+CD4-CCR7+CD45RA+ naive T cells. The receptor set was obtained from a human donor in good health. Some libraries in this study had Jurkat cell RNA spiked in.

This clonotype was observed a few times. This sequence joins TRBV18 and TRBJ2-5, with TRBD2 as a possible D gene (6 bases). Germline CDR1 is KGHSH and CDR2 is LQKENI. This CDR3 spans 16 amino acids. With 1 base removed from V and 4 bases from J, the gap between germline ends came to 16 bases. Written as DNA, the CDR3 is TGTGCCAGCTCACCACTGCCAGCCGCCGGGGGAGAGACCCAGTACTTC. It translates to CASSPLPAAGGETQYF.

This chain joins TRBV6-5 and TRBJ2-1; TRBD2 agrees at 8 bases. This CDR3 has 16 amino acids. The V and J ends lost 4 bases and 9 bases, in that order; junction bases with no gene match: 14. Germline V gene lookup returns CDR1 MNHEY and CDR2 SVGAGI. This CDR3 is CASSSTTGLVNSEQFF. CDR3 nucleotide sequence: TGTGCCAGCAGTTCCACAACGGGACTAGTAAATAGTGAGCAGTTCTTC.

This clonotype was picked up a small number of times. The junction does not match germline at one end; this may be a read error. The chain employs TRBV4-2 and TRBJ2-5; D is undetermined. Germline CDR1 and CDR2: LGHNA and YNFKEQ. This CDR3 contains 15 residues. CDR3 coding DNA: TGTGCCAGCAGCCAAGAGTGGAGCGTCCAAGAGACTCAGTACTTC. Its protein product is CASSQEWSVQETQYF.

In nucleotides, the CDR3 is TGTGCCAGCAGCTCGGACATAGAAGAGACCCAGTACTTC. Translation: CASSSDIEETQYF. V gene TRBV7-9 combines with J gene TRBJ2-5, with TRBD1 as a possible D gene (5 bases). V lost 4 bases, J lost 3 bases, and 9 bases lay in between. The CDR3 extends over 13 amino acids. CDR1 and CDR2 (germline): SEHNR, FQNEAQ (reference sequence).

This clonotype was detected ten times or more. A junction boundary mismatches the germline segment, possibly from a read error. The chain has TRBV12-3 or TRBV12-4 and TRBJ1-4, with TRBD1 as a possible D gene (6 bases). There are 11 residues in the CDR3. In DNA, the CDR3 is TGTGCCAGCAGTTTAGGGGGGCCGGTGCATTTT. It encodes CASSLGGPVHF.

This clonotype occurred a few times. V usage is TRBV7-8 and J usage is TRBJ2-5, with a possible D match to TRBD2 (5 bases). The CDR3 length is 16 residues. Trimming took off 1 base at V and 2 bases at J, with 14 bases between the two ends. Germline values: CDR1 SGHVS, CDR2 FQNEAQ. The DNA for the CDR3 is TGTGCCAGCAGCTTAGGAATCGGAGGATTACAAGAGACCCAGTACTTC. It specifies CASSLGIGGLQETQYF. Full variable domain (missing parts from reference TRBV7-8 and TRBJ2-5): GAGVSQSPRYKVAKRGQDVALRCDPISGHVSLFWYQQALGQGPEFLTYFQNEAQLDKSGLPSDRFFAERPEGSVSTLKIQRTQQEDSAVYLCASSLGIGGLQETQYFGPGTRLLVL.

V gene TRBV12-3 or TRBV12-4 combines with J gene TRBJ2-7; the D gene is possibly TRBD2 (6 bases). The CDR3 covers 15 residues. Deletions cut 6 bases from V and 4 bases from J, with 19 bases between. The CDR3 nucleotides read TGTGCCAGCAGACTGACCGGAGGGGCGGGGTACGAGCAGTACTTC. It encodes CASRLTGGAGYEQYF.

Regarding this clonotype: An end of the junction differs from the germline gene, which may be a read error. The V gene is TRBV6-6, the J gene TRBJ1-2; D possibly corresponds to TRBD1 (5 bases). The CDR3 extends over 15 amino acids. Per germline, CDR1 MNHNY and CDR2 SVGAGI (reference sequence). CDR3 protein: CASRYSSPRGEGYTF. CDR3 sequence (DNA): TGTGCCAGCAGATACTCGTCGCCGCGGGGGGAAGGCTACACCTTC.

Concerning this clonotype: A read error may produce the germline difference seen at one junction end. The V call is TRBV7-9, the J call TRBJ1-5; unclear D gene. The germline gives CDR1 SEHNR, CDR2 FQNEAQ (reference sequence). This CDR3 is 14 amino acids long. This chain's CDR3 is CASSLVGPNQPRHF. The CDR3 DNA is TGTGCCAGCAGCTTAGTGGGTCCCAATCAGCCCCGGCATTTT. The full variable domain, in which reference TRBV7-9 and TRBJ1-5 provide the parts outside the CDR3, is DTGVSQNPRHKITKRGQNVTFRCDPISEHNRLYWYRQTLGQGPEFLTYFQNEAQLEKSRLLSDRFSAERPKGSFSTLEIQRTEQGDSAMYLCASSLVGPNQPRHFGDGTRLSIL.

For this clonotype: Compared with germline, one end of the junction differs, possibly owing to a read error. The chain links TRBV2 to TRBJ2-1; a weak D match, TRBD2 (5 bases). CDR1 is SNHLY, CDR2 FYNNEI, per germline. The CDR3 sequence is 15 residues long. CDR3 in DNA: TGTGCCAGCAGCGAAGTCCTAGCTACATACAATGAGCCGTTCTTC. It codes for CASSEVLATYNEPFF.

The rearrangement joins TRBV4-3 to TRBJ2-7; 8 bases fit TRBD1. The V and J ends lost 4 bases and 5 bases, in that order; junction bases with no gene match: 4. CDR3 length equals 13 residues. Germline CDR1 is LGHNA and CDR2 is YSLEER. The DNA of the CDR3 is TGCGCCAGCAGCCTGACAGGGGTCGACGAGCAGTACTTC. The encoded protein is CASSLTGVDEQYF.

This chain links TRBV7-9 with TRBJ1-2, with D perhaps matching TRBD1 (6 bases). CDR1 SEHNR and CDR2 FQNEAQ come from the germline V gene (reference sequence). Trimming removed 2 bases from V and 0 bases from J, with 22 bases in between. This CDR3 spans 19 amino acids. The CDR3 DNA reads TGTGCCAGCAGCTTAACGAACCGGGGGGGCCGCCCTGCTAACTATGGCTACACCTTC. As protein: CASSLTNRGGRPANYGYTF.

This chain connects TRBV28 to TRBJ2-4; 8 bases map to TRBD1. This CDR3 contains 16 residues. Germline values: CDR1 MDHEN, CDR2 SYDVKM. V was clipped by 5 bases and J by 0 bases; unmatched bases: 6. This CDR3 reads CASSRRTGRAKNIQYF. CDR3 nucleotide sequence: TGTGCCAGCAGTCGACGGACAGGGCGAGCCAAAAACATTCAGTACTTC.

This clonotype was seen many times. This chain uses TRBV12-3 or TRBV12-4 with TRBJ2-5; 9 bases map to TRBD1. This CDR3 comprises 17 residues. V shed 7 bases and J 0 bases; nucleotides not matched to a gene: 12. The CDR3 coding sequence is TGTGCCAGCACCCGGGGGACAGGGCTCGGGTACCAAGAGACCCAGTACTTC. It yields the protein CASTRGTGLGYQETQYF.

Comments on this clonotype: At one end the junction does not follow the germline gene, possibly because of a read error. The rearrangement joins TRBV7-8 to TRBJ2-5; 12 nucleotides agree with TRBD2. The CDR3 length is 18 residues. Looked up from germline, CDR1 is SGHVS and CDR2 is FQNEAQ. CDR3 sequence: CASSFTPSGRGGQEPQYF. The CDR3 DNA sequence: TGTGCCAGCAGCTTCACCCCTAGCGGGAGGGGAGGGCAAGAGCCCCAGTACTTC.

The rearrangement joins TRBV20-1 to TRBJ2-1; tentative D call: TRBD2 (7 bases). There are 16 residues in the CDR3. Trimming took 6 bases from V and 0 from J, leaving 18 bases between them. CDR1 and CDR2 (germline): DFQATT, SNEGSKA (reference sequence). This CDR3 is CSAPWGGLSSYNEQFF. CDR3 in DNA: TGCAGTGCCCCATGGGGGGGCCTCAGCTCCTACAATGAGCAGTTCTTC.

This clonotype was seen at least ten times. This chain links TRBV7-6 with TRBJ2-3; the D is unclear. V gave up 3 bases and J gave up 12 bases, with 10 bases separating them. Germline values: CDR1 SGHVS, CDR2 FNYEAQ. CDR3 size: 11 residues. CDR3 residues: CASSLGLGQYF. DNA of the CDR3: TGTGCCAGCAGCTTGGGCTTGGGTCAGTATTTT.

V gene TRBV7-9 combines with J gene TRBJ1-4; maybe TRBD1 (5 bases). CDR1 and CDR2 (germline): SEHNR, FQNEAQ (reference sequence). Trimming removed 10 bases from V and 7 bases from J, with 16 bases in between. The CDR3 sequence is 13 residues long. CDR3 nucleotides: TGTGCCACACCATCCTCAAGGGGTGAAAAACTGTTTTTT. Its protein product is CATPSSRGEKLFF.

This chain connects TRBV12-3 or TRBV12-4 to TRBJ2-4; 10 bases align to TRBD2. The CDR3 consists of 16 residues. V lost 6 bases to trimming and J lost 13 bases; unmatched junction nucleotides: 18. CDR3 DNA sequence: TGTGCCAGCAGCCATCTGTGGTCTGCTAGCGGGAGTACGCAGTACTTC. Protein product: CASSHLWSASGSTQYF.

This clonotype came up many times. This chain links TRBV29-1 with TRBJ2-7, with 10 bases identical to TRBD1. The CDR3 length is 14 residues. The V gene end was trimmed by 2 bases and the J gene end by 4 bases; junction bases not matched to a gene: 5. The germline V gene encodes CDR1 SQVTM and CDR2 ANQGSEA. The CDR3 spells CSVEPGDRGYEQYF. The DNA for the CDR3 is TGCAGCGTTGAACCGGGGGACAGGGGTTACGAGCAGTACTTC.

In the case of this clonotype: This CDR3 fails to terminate in the conserved phenylalanine or tryptophan, so it likely reflects a read error. The CDR3 DNA reads as TGTGCCAGCAGCTTAGAAATACTAGCGGGAAGCGCTGGCACAGATACGCAGTATCTT. Translation: CASSLEILAGSAGTDTQYL. This chain links TRBV7-9 with TRBJ2-3, with TRBD2 matching over 10 bases. Germline V gives CDR1 SEHNR, CDR2 FQNEAQ (reference sequence). The CDR3 runs to 19 residues. V shed 1 base, J shed 1 base, and the junction held 11 bases outside the gene matches.

Notes on this clonotype: At one end the junction does not follow the germline gene, possibly because of a read error. V gene TRBV7-9 combines with J gene TRBJ2-3; D is ambiguous. The CDR3 loop spans 12 amino acids. Germline values: CDR1 SEHNR, CDR2 FQNEAQ (reference sequence). CDR3 amino acids: CASSSRTATQYF. The DNA of the CDR3 is TGTGCCAGCAGCTCCAGAACAGCTACGCAGTATTTT. The full variable domain, completed using reference TRBV7-9 and TRBJ2-3, is DTGVSQNPRHKITKRGQNVTFRCDPISEHNRLYWYRQTLGQGPEFLTYFQNEAQLEKSRLLSDRFSAERPKGSFSTLEIQRTEQGDSAMYLCASSSRTATQYFGPGTRLTVL.